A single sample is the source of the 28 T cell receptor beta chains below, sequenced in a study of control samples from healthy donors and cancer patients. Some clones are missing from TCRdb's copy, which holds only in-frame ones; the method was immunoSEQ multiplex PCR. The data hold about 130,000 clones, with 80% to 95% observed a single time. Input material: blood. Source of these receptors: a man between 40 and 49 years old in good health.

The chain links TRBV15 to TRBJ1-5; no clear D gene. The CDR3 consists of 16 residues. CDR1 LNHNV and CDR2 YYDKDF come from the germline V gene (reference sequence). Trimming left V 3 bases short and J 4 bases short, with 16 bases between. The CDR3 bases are TGTGCCACCAGCAGGGCTCTCTGGGAACGGAATCAGCCCCAGCATTTT. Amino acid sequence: CATSRALWERNQPQHF.

The CDR3 DNA reads TGTGCCAGCAGTTTATGGGGAGCGGGTGACCCTAGGACAGGGAATGCTGGCTACACCTTC. Translating gives CASSLWGAGDPRTGNAGYTF. The V gene is TRBV28, the J gene TRBJ1-2, with 8 bases matching TRBD1. Per the germline V gene, CDR1 is MDHEN and CDR2 is SYDVKM. The V segment lost 0 bases and the J segment 7 bases; nucleotides outside the gene matches: 22. The CDR3 contains 20 residues.

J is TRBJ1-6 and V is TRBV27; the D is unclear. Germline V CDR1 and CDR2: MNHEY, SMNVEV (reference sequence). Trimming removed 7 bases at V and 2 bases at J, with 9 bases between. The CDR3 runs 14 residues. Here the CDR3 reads CASTPFPYNSPLHF. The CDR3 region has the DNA TGTGCCAGCACCCCCTTTCCCTATAATTCACCCCTCCACTTT.

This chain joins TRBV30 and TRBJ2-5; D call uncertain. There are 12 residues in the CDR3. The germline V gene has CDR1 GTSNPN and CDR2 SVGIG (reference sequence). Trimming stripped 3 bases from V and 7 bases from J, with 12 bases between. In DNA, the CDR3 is TGTGCCTGGAGATCCGGGCCGGGGACCCAGTACTTC. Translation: CAWRSGPGTQYF.

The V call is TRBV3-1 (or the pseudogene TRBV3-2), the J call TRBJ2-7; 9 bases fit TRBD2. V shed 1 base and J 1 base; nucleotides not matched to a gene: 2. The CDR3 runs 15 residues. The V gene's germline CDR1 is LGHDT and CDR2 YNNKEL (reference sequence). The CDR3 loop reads CASSQGLAASYEQYF. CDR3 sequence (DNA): TGTGCCAGCAGCCAAGGACTAGCGGCTTCCTACGAGCAGTACTTC.

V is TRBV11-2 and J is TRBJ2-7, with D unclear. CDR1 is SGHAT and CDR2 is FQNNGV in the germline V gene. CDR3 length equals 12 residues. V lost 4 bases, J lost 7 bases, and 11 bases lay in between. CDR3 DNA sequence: TGTGCCAGCAGCTCAATTTTGTGGGAGCAGTACTTC. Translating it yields CASSSILWEQYF.

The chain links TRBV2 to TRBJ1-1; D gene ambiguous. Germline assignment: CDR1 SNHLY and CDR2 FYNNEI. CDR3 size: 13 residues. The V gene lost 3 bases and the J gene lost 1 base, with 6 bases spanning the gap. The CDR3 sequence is CASSDEANTEAFF. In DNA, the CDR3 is TGTGCCAGCAGTGATGAAGCGAACACTGAAGCTTTCTTT.

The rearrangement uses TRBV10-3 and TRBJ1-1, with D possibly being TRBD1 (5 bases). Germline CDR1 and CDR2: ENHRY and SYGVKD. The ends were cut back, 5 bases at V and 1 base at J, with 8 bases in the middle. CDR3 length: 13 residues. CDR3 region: CAISFDRNTEAFF. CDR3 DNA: TGTGCCATCAGTTTCGACAGGAACACTGAAGCTTTCTTT.

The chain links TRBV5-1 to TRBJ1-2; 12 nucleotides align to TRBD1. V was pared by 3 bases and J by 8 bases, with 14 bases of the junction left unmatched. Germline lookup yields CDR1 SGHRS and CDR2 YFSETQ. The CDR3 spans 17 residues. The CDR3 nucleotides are TGCGCCAGCAGCTCGACGATAACGGGACAGGGGGCAGGAGGCTACACCTTC. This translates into CASSSTITGQGAGGYTF.

The CDR3 loop reads CAIRTGVEGTQYF. DNA for the CDR3: TGTGCCATCAGAACAGGGGTTGAGGGTACGCAGTATTTT. The chain links TRBV10-3 to TRBJ2-3; 7 bases map to TRBD1. The CDR3 length is 13 residues. Germline CDR1 and CDR2: ENHRY and SYGVKD. V shed 6 bases, J shed 8 bases, and the junction held 8 bases outside the gene matches.

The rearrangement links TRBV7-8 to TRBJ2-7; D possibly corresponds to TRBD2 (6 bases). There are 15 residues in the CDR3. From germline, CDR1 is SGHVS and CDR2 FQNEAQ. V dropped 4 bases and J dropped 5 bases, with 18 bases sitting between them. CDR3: CASSSGTSRYNEQYF. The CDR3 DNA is TGTGCCAGCAGCTCAGGGACTTCCCGGTACAACGAGCAGTACTTC. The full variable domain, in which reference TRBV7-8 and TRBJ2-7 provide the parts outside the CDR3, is GAGVSQSPRYKVAKRGQDVALRCDPISGHVSLFWYQQALGQGPEFLTYFQNEAQLDKSGLPSDRFFAERPEGSVSTLKIQRTQQEDSAVYLCASSSGTSRYNEQYFGPGTRLTVT.

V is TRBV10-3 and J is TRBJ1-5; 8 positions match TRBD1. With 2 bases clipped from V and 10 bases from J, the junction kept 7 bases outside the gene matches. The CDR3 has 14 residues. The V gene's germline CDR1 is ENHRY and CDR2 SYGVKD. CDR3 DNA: TGTGCCATCAGTGAGGGACAGGGTCAGTCCCCCCAGCATTTT. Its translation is CAISEGQGQSPQHF.

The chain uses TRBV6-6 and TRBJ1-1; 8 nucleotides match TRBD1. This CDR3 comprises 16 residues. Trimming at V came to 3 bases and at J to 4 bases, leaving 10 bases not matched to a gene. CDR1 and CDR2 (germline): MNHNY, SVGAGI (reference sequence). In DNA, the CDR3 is TGTGCCAGCAGTTATGGACAGGGTGGAGGTATCACTGAAGCTTTCTTT. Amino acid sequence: CASSYGQGGGITEAFF.

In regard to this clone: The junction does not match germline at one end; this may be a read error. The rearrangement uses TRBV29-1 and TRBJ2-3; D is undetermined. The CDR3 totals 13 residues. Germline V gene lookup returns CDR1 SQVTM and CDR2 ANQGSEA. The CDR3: CSVKDPVADTQYF. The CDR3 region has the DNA TGCAGCGTTAAAGATCCTGTCGCAGATACGCAGTATTTT.

The CDR3 reads CASGLATGAPFF. The CDR3 bases are TGTGCTAGTGGTTTGGCGACAGGGGCCCCGTTCTTC. V is TRBV12-5 and J is TRBJ2-1; TRBD1 aligns across 8 bases. This CDR3 has 12 amino acids. Germline CDR1 LGHNT, CDR2 FRNRAP. V gave up 1 base and J gave up 15 bases; unmatched junction bases: 5.

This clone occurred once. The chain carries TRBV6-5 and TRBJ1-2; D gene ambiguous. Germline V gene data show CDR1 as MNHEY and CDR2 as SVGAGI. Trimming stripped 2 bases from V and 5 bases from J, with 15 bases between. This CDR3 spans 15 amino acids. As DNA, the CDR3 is TGTGCCAGCAGTTACGGGAGAGGGCTCGAATATGGCTACACCTTC. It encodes CASSYGRGLEYGYTF.

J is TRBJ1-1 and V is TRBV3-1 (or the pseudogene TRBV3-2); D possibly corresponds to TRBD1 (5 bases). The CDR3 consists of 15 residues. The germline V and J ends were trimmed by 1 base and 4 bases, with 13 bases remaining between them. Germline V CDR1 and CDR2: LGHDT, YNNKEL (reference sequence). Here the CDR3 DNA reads TGTGCCAGCAGCCAAGGCATCAGGGTAGGCACTGAAGCTTTCTTT. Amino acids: CASSQGIRVGTEAFF.

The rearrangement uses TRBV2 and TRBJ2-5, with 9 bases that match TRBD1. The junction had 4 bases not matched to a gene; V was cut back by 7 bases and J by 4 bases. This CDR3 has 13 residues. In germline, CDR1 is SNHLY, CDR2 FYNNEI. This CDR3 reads CASTPDRGETQYF. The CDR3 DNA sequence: TGTGCCAGCACTCCGGACAGGGGAGAGACCCAGTACTTC. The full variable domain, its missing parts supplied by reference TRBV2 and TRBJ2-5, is EPEVTQTPSHQVTQMGQEVILRCVPISNHLYFYWYRQILGQKVEFLVSFYNNEISEKSEIFDDQFSVERPDGSNFTLKIRSTKLEDSAMYFCASTPDRGETQYFGPGTRLLVL.

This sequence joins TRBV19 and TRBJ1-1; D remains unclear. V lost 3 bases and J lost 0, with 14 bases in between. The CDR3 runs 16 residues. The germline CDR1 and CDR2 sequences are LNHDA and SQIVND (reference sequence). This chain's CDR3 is CASSIPSGSLNTEAFF. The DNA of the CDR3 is TGTGCCAGTAGTATCCCCTCGGGCAGCTTGAACACTGAAGCTTTCTTT.

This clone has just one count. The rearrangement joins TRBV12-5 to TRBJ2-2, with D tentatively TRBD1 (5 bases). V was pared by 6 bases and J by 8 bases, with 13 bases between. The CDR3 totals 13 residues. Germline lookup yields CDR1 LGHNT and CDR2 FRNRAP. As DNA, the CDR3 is TGTGCTAGTGGCACCCTCAGGGCAGGGGAGCTGTTTTTT. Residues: CASGTLRAGELFF.

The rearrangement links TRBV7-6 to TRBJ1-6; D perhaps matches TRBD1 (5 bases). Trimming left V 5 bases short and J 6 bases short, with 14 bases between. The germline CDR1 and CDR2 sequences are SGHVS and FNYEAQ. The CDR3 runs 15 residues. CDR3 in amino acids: CASSPGTVGNSPLHF. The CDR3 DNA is TGTGCCAGCAGCCCGGGGACGGTTGGTAATTCACCCCTCCACTTT.

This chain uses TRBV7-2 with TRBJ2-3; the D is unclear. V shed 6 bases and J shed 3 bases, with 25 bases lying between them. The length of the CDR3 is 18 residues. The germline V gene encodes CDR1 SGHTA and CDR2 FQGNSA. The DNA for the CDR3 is TGTGCCAGCAGGCAAGGACGGTGGGCCCAGGATAGGACAGATACGCAGTATTTT. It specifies CASRQGRWAQDRTDTQYF.

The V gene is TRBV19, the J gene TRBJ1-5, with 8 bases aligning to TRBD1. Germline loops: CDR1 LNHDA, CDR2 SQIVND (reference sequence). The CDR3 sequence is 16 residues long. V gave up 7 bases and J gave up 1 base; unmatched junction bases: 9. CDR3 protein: CASNLQGGQSNQPQHF. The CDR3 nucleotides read TGTGCCAGTAATTTACAGGGGGGCCAGAGCAATCAGCCCCAGCATTTT.

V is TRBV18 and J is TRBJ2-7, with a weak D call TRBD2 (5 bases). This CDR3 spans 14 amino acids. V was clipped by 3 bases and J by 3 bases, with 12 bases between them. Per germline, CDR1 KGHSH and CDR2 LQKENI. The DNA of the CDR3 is TGTGCCAGCTCACCGGGTAGGGAGAGCTACGAGCAGTACTTC. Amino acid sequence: CASSPGRESYEQYF.

The CDR3 nucleotides are TGTGCCAGCAGCTCGAGAACTAGCGGGGGATACGAGCAGTACTTC. Its protein product is CASSSRTSGGYEQYF. This chain connects TRBV7-2 to TRBJ2-7; 11 nucleotides agree with TRBD2. CDR1 is SGHTA, CDR2 FQGNSA, per germline. The CDR3 runs 15 residues. Trimming took 4 bases from V and 4 from J; bases not matched to a gene: 6.

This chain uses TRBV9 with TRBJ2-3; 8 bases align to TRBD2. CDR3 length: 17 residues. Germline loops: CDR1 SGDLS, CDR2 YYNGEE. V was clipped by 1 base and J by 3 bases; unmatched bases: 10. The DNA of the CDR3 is TGTGCCAGCAGCGTATCCGGGGGGGGCTTTGGGACAGATACGCAGTATTTT. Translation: CASSVSGGGFGTDTQYF.

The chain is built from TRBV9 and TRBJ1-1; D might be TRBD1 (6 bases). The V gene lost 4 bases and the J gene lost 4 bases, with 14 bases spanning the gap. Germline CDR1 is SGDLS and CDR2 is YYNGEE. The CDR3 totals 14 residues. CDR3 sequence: CASSPRTEATEAFF. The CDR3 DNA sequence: TGTGCCAGCAGCCCGCGGACAGAGGCCACTGAAGCTTTCTTT. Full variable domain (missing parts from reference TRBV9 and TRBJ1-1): DSGVTQTPKHLITATGQRVTLRCSPRSGDLSVYWYQQSLDQGLQFLIQYYNGEERAKGNILERFSAQQFPDLHSELNLSSLELGDSALYFCASSPRTEATEAFFGQGTRLTVV.

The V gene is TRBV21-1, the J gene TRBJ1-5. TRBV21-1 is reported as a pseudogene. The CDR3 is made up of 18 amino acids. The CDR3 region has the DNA TGTGCCAGCAGCAAAACTACGGCCGCGACTGGTAGCAATCAGCCCCAGCATTTT. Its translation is CASSKTTAATGSNQPQHF.